These 31 T cell receptor beta chains originate from one sample sequenced in a study of blood T cell repertoires in COVID-19. This table comes from immunoSEQ multiplex PCR, and its TCRdb copy is limited to in-frame clones, with some not included. Among 55,000 or so clones listed, almost 90% were seen once. The sequenced sample consisted of peripheral blood. These receptors were taken from a man in his fifties or sixties with active COVID-19.

This sequence joins TRBV6-5 and TRBJ2-5; tentative D call: TRBD1 (6 bases). Germline assignment: CDR1 MNHEY and CDR2 SVGAGI. The CDR3 length is 14 residues. The V gene lost 5 bases and the J gene lost 5 bases, with 15 bases spanning the gap. CDR3 in amino acids: CASSTRGWGETQYF. The CDR3 DNA reads TGTGCCAGCAGTACCAGGGGTTGGGGTGAGACCCAGTACTTC.

This clone was found a few times. This chain uses TRBV9 with TRBJ2-1; possible D gene TRBD2, 7 bases. V was trimmed by 7 bases and J by 6 bases, leaving 23 bases between them. Germline values: CDR1 SGDLS, CDR2 YYNGEE. This CDR3 has 16 amino acids. The CDR3 spells CASAVEGGLAANEQFF. The CDR3 DNA reads TGTGCCAGCGCCGTAGAGGGGGGGCTAGCGGCCAATGAGCAGTTCTTC.

The count of this clone is one. Compared with germline, one end of the junction differs, possibly owing to a read error. Other DNA sequences of this sample code for an identical CDR3. The J gene is TRBJ2-2, the V gene TRBV28; TRBD2 matches at 11 bases. The CDR3 has 18 residues. Germline CDR1 MDHEN, CDR2 SYDVKM. This CDR3 is CASSQQKLAGVNTGELFF. CDR3 bases: TGTGCCAGCAGTCAACAGAAACTAGCGGGAGTGAACACTGGGGAGCTGTTTTTT.

The V and J genes are TRBV7-6 and TRBJ2-3; D may be TRBD2 (6 bases). Germline CDR1 reads SGHVS; CDR2 reads FNYEAQ. There are 17 residues in the CDR3. The V and J ends lost 1 base and 0 bases respectively, with 14 bases between them. The CDR3, as DNA: TGTGCCAGCAGCTTAGTTTCACTAGCTGCTAGCACAGATACGCAGTATTTT. Translating gives CASSLVSLAASTDTQYF.

This sequence joins TRBV7-2 and TRBJ1-2; 10 bases match TRBD1. The CDR3 has 18 residues. Germline V CDR1 and CDR2: SGHTA, FQGNSA. V lost 4 bases and J lost 5; bases outside the gene matches: 16. In nucleotides, the CDR3 is TGTGCCAGCAGCTCGACCGGGACAGGGGTCACTCTATGGTATGGCTACACCTTC. Protein sequence: CASSSTGTGVTLWYGYTF.

V gene TRBV10-3 combines with J gene TRBJ2-5; 8 bases are a match to TRBD1. Germline V CDR1 and CDR2: ENHRY, SYGVKD. V trimming: 4 bases; J trimming: 3 bases; junction bases outside the gene matches: 7. The CDR3 runs to 15 residues. In nucleotides, the CDR3 is TGTGCCATCAGTGCACACGGACAGGGAGAAGAGACCCAGTACTTC. This gives the protein CAISAHGQGEETQYF.

This clone is classed as medium-sized (0.01 to 0.1%). The CDR3 bases are TGTGCCAGTAGTGTGACAGGGGAATCGACAGCGGGATACCAAGAGACCCAGTACTTC. Translating it yields CASSVTGESTAGYQETQYF. V is TRBV19 and J is TRBJ2-5; TRBD1 is a possible D gene (8 bases). Per germline, CDR1 LNHDA and CDR2 SQIVND (reference sequence). The length of the CDR3 is 19 residues. Trimming stripped 5 bases from V and 0 bases from J, with 25 bases between.

The CDR3 bases are TGTGCCGGTGGGACTAGTTCAGATACGCAGTATTTT. Translated, it gives CAGGTSSDTQYF. This chain joins TRBV12-3 or TRBV12-4 and TRBJ2-3, with 8 bases identical to TRBD2. The CDR3 has 12 residues. V was pared by 11 bases and J by 4 bases, with 5 bases of the junction left unmatched.

This CDR3 reads CASSLVLDIQYF. As DNA, the CDR3 is TGTGCCAGCAGCTTAGTCTTAGACATTCAGTACTTC. The chain links TRBV11-2 to TRBJ2-4, with unresolved D. Per germline, CDR1 SGHAT and CDR2 FQNNGV. With 1 base removed from V and 8 bases from J, the gap between germline ends came to 6 bases. The CDR3 is 12 residues long.

The chain recombines TRBV5-6 with TRBJ2-7; 9 bases line up with TRBD2. This CDR3 has 15 residues. V dropped 0 bases and J dropped 2; count of bases not matched to a gene: 3. CDR1 and CDR2 (germline): SGHDT, YYEEEE. The DNA for the CDR3 is TGTGCCAGCAGCTTGGAGGGCGGGAGGGCCTACGAGCAGTACTTC. Amino acids: CASSLEGGRAYEQYF.

This clone was observed a few times. V usage is TRBV5-1 and J usage is TRBJ2-5; TRBD2 aligns across 12 bases. CDR1 and CDR2 (germline): SGHRS, YFSETQ. CDR3 size: 20 residues. With V trimmed by 0 bases and J by 4 bases, 16 bases remained unmatched. The CDR3 protein is CASSLVLSGLAGGVRETQYF. The CDR3 DNA is TGCGCCAGCAGCTTGGTACTGTCCGGGCTAGCGGGAGGGGTACGAGAGACCCAGTACTTC. Complete variable domain (other parts from reference TRBV5-1 and TRBJ2-5): KAGVTQTPRYLIKTRGQQVTLSCSPISGHRSVSWYQQTPGQGLQFLFEYFSETQRNKGNFPGRFSGRQFSNSRSEMNVSTLELGDSALYLCASSLVLSGLAGGVRETQYFGPGTRLLVL.

The genes are TRBV4-2 and TRBJ2-7; maybe TRBD2 (6 bases). This CDR3 has 13 amino acids. Germline lookup yields CDR1 LGHNA and CDR2 YNFKEQ. Trimming removed 1 base from V and 7 bases from J, with 11 bases in between. For the CDR3, the DNA is TGTGCCAGCAGCCAAGTGGGGACTGAAGAGCAGTACTTC. Its translation is CASSQVGTEEQYF.

The gene calls are TRBV7-8 and TRBJ2-7; TRBD2 aligns across 15 bases. The germline V gene has CDR1 SGHVS and CDR2 FQNEAQ. V lost 2 bases and J lost 6; bases outside the gene matches: 11. This CDR3 is built from 18 residues. The CDR3 loop reads CASSLLGLAGGPTLEQYF. In DNA form, the CDR3 reads TGTGCCAGCAGCTTATTGGGACTAGCGGGAGGCCCCACCCTCGAGCAGTACTTC.

This clone was seen once. This chain links TRBV5-1 with TRBJ1-2; D not resolved. The V end was cut by 2 bases, the J end by 8 bases, with 10 bases between. From germline, CDR1 is SGHRS and CDR2 YFSETQ. The CDR3 is made up of 12 amino acids. The CDR3 here is CASSLRGEGYTF. The CDR3 DNA sequence: TGCGCCAGCAGCTTACGAGGTGAAGGCTACACCTTC.

This chain connects TRBV10-3 to TRBJ2-7; 8 bases map to TRBD1. The CDR3 totals 16 residues. V lost 0 bases and J lost 2; bases outside the gene matches: 6. The germline V gene encodes CDR1 ENHRY and CDR2 SYGVKD. The CDR3 DNA reads TGTGCCATCAGTGAGTCGGAAACAGGGGGACCCTACGAGCAGTACTTC. It translates to CAISESETGGPYEQYF.

The chain uses TRBV19 and TRBJ1-5; D is possibly TRBD1 (5 bases). Per germline, CDR1 LNHDA and CDR2 SQIVND (reference sequence). The CDR3 covers 13 residues. Trimming stripped 5 bases from V and 4 bases from J, with 9 bases between. Here the CDR3 reads CASSSGLNQPQHF. The CDR3 coding sequence is TGTGCCAGTAGTTCGGGACTTAATCAGCCCCAGCATTTT.

The chain links TRBV19 to TRBJ2-1; the D gene is possibly TRBD2 (5 bases). Between the trimmed V and J ends, which lost 5 bases and 1 base, there was a span of 12 bases. The CDR3 is made up of 15 amino acids. Germline CDR1 and CDR2: LNHDA and SQIVND (reference sequence). This chain's CDR3 is CASSPAQRSYNEQFF. For the CDR3, the DNA is TGTGCCAGTAGTCCGGCCCAGCGGTCCTACAATGAGCAGTTCTTC.

The chain recombines TRBV27 with TRBJ2-7; perhaps TRBD1 as D (5 bases). Trimming shortened V by 6 bases and J by 0 bases, and 9 bases separated the two germline ends. Germline-derived CDR1 and CDR2 are MNHEY and SMNVEV (reference sequence). This CDR3 has 13 residues. For the CDR3, the DNA is TGTGCCAGCAGCCGACAGATCTCCTACGAGCAGTACTTC. Its translation: CASSRQISYEQYF.

V gene TRBV13 combines with J gene TRBJ2-3; 7 bases agree with TRBD1. From germline, CDR1 is PRHDT and CDR2 FYEKMQ (reference sequence). The CDR3 extends over 15 amino acids. The V segment lost 1 base and the J segment 4 bases; nucleotides outside the gene matches: 5. CDR3 nucleotide sequence: TGTGCCAGCAGCTTAGTGGGACAGTCGGCAGATACGCAGTATTTT. Protein sequence: CASSLVGQSADTQYF.

This chain uses TRBV5-1 with TRBJ2-7; 15 nucleotides agree with TRBD2. There are 19 residues in the CDR3. The germline V gene has CDR1 SGHRS and CDR2 YFSETQ. Trimming at V came to 2 bases and at J to 5 bases, leaving 14 bases not matched to a gene. Here the CDR3 reads CASSFTGLAGGPRNHEQYF. In nucleotides, the CDR3 is TGCGCCAGCAGCTTCACAGGACTAGCGGGAGGGCCAAGGAATCACGAGCAGTACTTC.

The chain is built from TRBV9 and TRBJ2-2; maybe TRBD1 (6 bases). CDR1 and CDR2 (germline): SGDLS, YYNGEE. V shed 4 bases and J shed 4 bases, with 11 bases lying between them. This CDR3 spans 14 amino acids. The CDR3 loop is CASSRQVLTGELFF. The CDR3 DNA reads TGTGCCAGCAGCCGACAGGTGCTCACCGGGGAGCTGTTTTTT.

V usage is TRBV18 and J usage is TRBJ1-2; the D gene is possibly TRBD1 (5 bases). V lost 2 bases to trimming and J lost 1 base, with 8 bases between them. The CDR3 is made up of 14 amino acids. Germline loops: CDR1 KGHSH, CDR2 LQKENI. CDR3 sequence: CASSPTGLNYGYTF. The CDR3 nucleotides read TGTGCCAGCTCACCAACGGGACTTAACTATGGCTACACCTTC. Full variable domain (remainder filled in from reference TRBV18 and TRBJ1-2): NAGVMQNPRHLVRRRGQEARLRCSPMKGHSHVYWYRQLPEEGLKFMVYLQKENIIDESGMPKERFSAEFPKEGPSILRIQQVVRGDSAAYFCASSPTGLNYGYTFGSGTRLTVV.

The V call is TRBV18, the J call TRBJ1-1, with D tentatively TRBD1 (6 bases). Germline assignment: CDR1 KGHSH and CDR2 LQKENI. The V gene lost 3 bases and the J gene lost 1 base, with 12 bases spanning the gap. The length of the CDR3 is 15 residues. As DNA, the CDR3 is TGTGCCAGCTCACCGATAGTACAGGGGAACACTGAAGCTTTCTTT. This encodes CASSPIVQGNTEAFF. The full variable domain, with the rest looked up from reference TRBV18 and TRBJ1-1, is NAGVMQNPRHLVRRRGQEARLRCSPMKGHSHVYWYRQLPEEGLKFMVYLQKENIIDESGMPKERFSAEFPKEGPSILRIQQVVRGDSAAYFCASSPIVQGNTEAFFGQGTRLTVV.

V usage is TRBV18 and J usage is TRBJ2-7, with 9 bases lining up with TRBD1. This CDR3 contains 14 residues. CDR1 and CDR2 from the germline V gene are KGHSH and LQKENI. The V and J ends lost 1 base and 6 bases, in that order; junction bases with no gene match: 4. The CDR3 sequence is CASSPRTGESEQYF. CDR3 in DNA: TGTGCCAGCTCACCACGGACAGGGGAGAGCGAGCAGTACTTC.

CDR3 region: CASSFRADNYEQYF. The DNA for the CDR3 is TGTGCCAGCAGCTTCAGGGCGGACAACTACGAGCAGTACTTC. This chain links TRBV11-2 with TRBJ2-7; a weak D match, TRBD1 (5 bases). The CDR3 length is 14 residues. In germline, CDR1 is SGHAT, CDR2 FQNNGV. Trimming pared 3 bases from V and 3 bases from J, leaving 12 bases between.

The rearrangement uses TRBV5-1 and TRBJ2-3, with D possibly TRBD1 on 5 matching bases. The germline CDR1 and CDR2 sequences are SGHRS and YFSETQ. The CDR3 has 14 residues. Trimming pared 7 bases from V and 0 bases from J, leaving 12 bases between. CDR3 amino acids: CASCTDSSTDTQYF. The CDR3 region has the DNA TGCGCCAGCTGTACCGACAGTAGCACAGATACGCAGTATTTT.

V usage is TRBV11-3 and J usage is TRBJ2-2; 11 nucleotides match TRBD1. The ends lost 5 bases at V and 4 bases at J; junction bases unmatched: 3. The CDR3 consists of 15 residues. The germline CDR1 and CDR2 sequences are SGHNT and YENEEA. The CDR3 loop is CASSRGQGGTGELFF. In DNA form, the CDR3 reads TGTGCCAGCAGCCGGGGACAGGGGGGCACCGGGGAGCTGTTTTTT.

This chain joins TRBV7-9 and TRBJ2-2; D possibly corresponds to TRBD2 (6 bases). The CDR3 has 15 amino acids. Germline V gene lookup returns CDR1 SEHNR and CDR2 FQNEAQ (reference sequence). V lost 4 bases and J 2 bases, leaving 11 bases between the germline ends. DNA of the CDR3: TGTGCCAGCAGCTCGGGACTTTTAAACACCGGGGAGCTGTTTTTT. Its translation is CASSSGLLNTGELFF.

The V gene is TRBV7-6, the J gene TRBJ1-2; 7 bases fit TRBD1. The CDR3 runs to 12 residues. V was pared by 5 bases and J by 8 bases, with 5 bases of the junction left unmatched. The germline V gene encodes CDR1 SGHVS and CDR2 FNYEAQ. The chain's CDR3 is CASSAGTEGYTF. DNA for the CDR3: TGTGCCAGCAGCGCCGGGACAGAAGGCTACACCTTC.

This chain connects TRBV19 to TRBJ2-3; D is possibly TRBD1 (6 bases). The germline gives CDR1 LNHDA, CDR2 SQIVND (reference sequence). Trimming pared 7 bases from V and 2 bases from J, leaving 16 bases between. The CDR3 runs to 15 residues. CDR3 nucleotide sequence: TGTGCCAGTAACAGGGCGCGTAGAGACACAGATACGCAGTATTTT. This codes for CASNRARRDTDTQYF.

The CDR3 is CASSQDRVLEQYF. The CDR3 region has the DNA TGCGCCAGCAGCCAAGACAGGGTTTTAGAGCAGTACTTC. The rearrangement joins TRBV4-1 to TRBJ2-7; D perhaps matches TRBD1 (5 bases). The germline V and J ends were trimmed by 0 bases and 7 bases, with 10 bases remaining between them. Germline V gene lookup returns CDR1 MGHRA and CDR2 YSYEKL. The CDR3 is 13 residues long.